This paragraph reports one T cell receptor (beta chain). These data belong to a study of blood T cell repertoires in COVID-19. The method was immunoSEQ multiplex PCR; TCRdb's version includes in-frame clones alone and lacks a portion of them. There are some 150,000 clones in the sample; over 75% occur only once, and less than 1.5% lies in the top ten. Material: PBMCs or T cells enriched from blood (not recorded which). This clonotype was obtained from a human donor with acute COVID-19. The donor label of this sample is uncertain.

In nucleotides, the CDR3 is TGTGCCAGCAGGGGTTACGACAGGATGAACACTGAAGCTTTCTTT. This translates into CASRGYDRMNTEAFF. The V gene is TRBV6-5, the J gene TRBJ1-1, with D possibly being TRBD1 (6 bases). V shed 6 bases and J shed 0 bases, with 14 bases lying between them. The CDR3 extends over 15 amino acids. Germline lookup yields CDR1 MNHEY and CDR2 SVGAGI.